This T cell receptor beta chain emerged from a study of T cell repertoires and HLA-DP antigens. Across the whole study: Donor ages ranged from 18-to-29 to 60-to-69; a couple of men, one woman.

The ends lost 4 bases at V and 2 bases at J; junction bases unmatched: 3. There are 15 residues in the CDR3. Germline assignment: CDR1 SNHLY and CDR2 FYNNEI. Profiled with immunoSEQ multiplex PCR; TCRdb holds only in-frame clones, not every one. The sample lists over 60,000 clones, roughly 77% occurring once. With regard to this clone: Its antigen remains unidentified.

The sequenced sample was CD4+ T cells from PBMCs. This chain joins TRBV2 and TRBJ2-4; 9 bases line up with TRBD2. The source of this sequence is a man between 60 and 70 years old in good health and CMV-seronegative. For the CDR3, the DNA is TGTGCCAGCAGTGGGACTAGCGAGTCCAAAAACATTCAGTACTTC. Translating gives CASSGTSESKNIQYF.